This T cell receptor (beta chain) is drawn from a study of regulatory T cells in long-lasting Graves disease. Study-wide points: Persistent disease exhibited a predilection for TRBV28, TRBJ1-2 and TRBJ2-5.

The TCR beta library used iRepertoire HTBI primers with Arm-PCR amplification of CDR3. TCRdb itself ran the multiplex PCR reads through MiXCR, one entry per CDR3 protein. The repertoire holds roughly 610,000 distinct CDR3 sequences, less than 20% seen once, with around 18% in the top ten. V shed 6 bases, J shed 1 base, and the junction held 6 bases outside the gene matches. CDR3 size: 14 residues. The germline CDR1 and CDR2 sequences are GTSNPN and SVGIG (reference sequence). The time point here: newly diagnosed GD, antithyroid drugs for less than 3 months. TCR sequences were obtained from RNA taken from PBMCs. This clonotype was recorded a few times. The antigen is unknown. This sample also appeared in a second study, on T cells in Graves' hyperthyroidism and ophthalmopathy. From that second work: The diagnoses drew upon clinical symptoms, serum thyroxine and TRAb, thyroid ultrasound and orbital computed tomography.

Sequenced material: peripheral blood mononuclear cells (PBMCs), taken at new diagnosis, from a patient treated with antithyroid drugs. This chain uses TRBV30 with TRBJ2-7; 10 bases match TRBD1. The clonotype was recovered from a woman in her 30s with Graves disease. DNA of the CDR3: TGTGCCTGTCATCCGGGACAGGGGTCCTACGAGCAGTACTTC. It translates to CACHPGQGSYEQYF.